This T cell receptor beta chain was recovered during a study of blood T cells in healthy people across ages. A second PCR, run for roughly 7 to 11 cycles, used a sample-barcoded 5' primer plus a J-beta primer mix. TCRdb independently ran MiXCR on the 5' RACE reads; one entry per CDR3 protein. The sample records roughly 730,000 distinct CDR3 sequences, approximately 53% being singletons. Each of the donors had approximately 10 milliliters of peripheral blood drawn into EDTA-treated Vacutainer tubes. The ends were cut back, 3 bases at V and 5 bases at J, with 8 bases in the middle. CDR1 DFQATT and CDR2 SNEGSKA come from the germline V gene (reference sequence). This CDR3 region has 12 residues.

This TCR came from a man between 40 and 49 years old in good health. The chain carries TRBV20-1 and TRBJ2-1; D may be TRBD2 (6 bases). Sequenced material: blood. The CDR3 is CSASERDNEQFF. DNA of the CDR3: TGCAGTGCTAGTGAGCGGGACAATGAGCAGTTCTTC.